These T cell receptor beta chains were read from a single sample in a study of blood T cell repertoires in COVID-19. The assay was immunoSEQ multiplex PCR, and TCRdb's table has in-frame clones only and misses some. The table records about 240,000 clones, roughly 90% of them present only once. Source material: peripheral blood. These receptors were collected from a man aged 60 to 75 with acute or convalescent COVID-19. Both conserved end residues are part of each CDR3. Each record gives: V gene, D gene, clone size, J gene, CDR3 protein, CDR3 DNA. A D gene is named only where the DNA matches it firmly. Clone size is given for some rows only: seen once, a few or many times, or a class if the clone is expanded.

TRBV19,TRBD2,NA,TRBJ2-7,CASSITAGPLFEQYF,TGTGCCAGTAGTATTACAGCGGGGCCCCTCTTCGAGCAGTACTTC
TRBV11-2,NA,NA,TRBJ2-4,CASSLGEKNIQYF,TGTGCCAGCAGCTTAGGGGAGAAAAACATTCAGTACTTC
TRBV28,TRBD1,NA,TRBJ2-7,CASRTGDYEQYF,TGTGCCAGCCGGACAGGGGACTACGAGCAGTACTTC
TRBV11-2,TRBD2,once,TRBJ2-7,CASSRTSGSYEQYF,TGTGCCAGCAGCCGGACTAGCGGATCCTACGAGCAGTACTTC
TRBV3-1/TRBV3-2,TRBD2,NA,TRBJ2-1,CASSQDRGLAFIYNEQFF,TGTGCCAGCAGCCAAGATAGAGGACTAGCGTTTATCTACAATGAGCAGTTCTTC
TRBV6-5,TRBD1,NA,TRBJ1-5,CASSLGQNHQPQHF,TGTGCCAGCAGTTTGGGACAGAATCATCAGCCCCAGCATTTT
TRBV13,TRBD1,once,TRBJ1-6,CASSLRQGLNSPLHF,TGTGCCAGCAGCCTTCGACAGGGCCTTAATTCACCCCTCCACTTT
TRBV11-1,NA,few,TRBJ1-5,CASSLGGDQPQHF,TGTGCCAGCAGCTTGGGGGGGGATCAGCCCCAGCATTTT
TRBV9,TRBD1,NA,TRBJ1-3,CASSQTGGDGNTIYF,TGTGCCAGCAGCCAGACAGGGGGCGACGGAAACACCATATATTTT
TRBV3-1/TRBV3-2,TRBD2,NA,TRBJ2-1,CASSPRLAGDNEQFF,TGTGCCAGCAGCCCTCGGCTAGCGGGGGACAATGAGCAGTTCTTC
TRBV7-5,NA,once,TRBJ2-2,CARSLILQAANTGELFF,TGTGCCAGAAGCCTAATCCTACAGGCCGCGAACACCGGGGAGCTGTTTTTT
TRBV6-6,NA,NA,TRBJ1-2,CASSRQINYGYTF,TGTGCCAGCAGTAGACAGATTAACTATGGCTACACCTTC
TRBV7-9,NA,NA,TRBJ1-1,CASSLSAEAFF,TGTGCCAGCAGCTTAAGCGCTGAAGCTTTCTTT